The entry that follows covers one TCR beta chain sequence. Germline CDR1 reads SGDLS; CDR2 reads YYNGEE. V lost 0 bases and J 1 base, leaving 7 bases between the germline ends. The CDR3 has 14 residues. The sample belongs to a study of cytomegalovirus exposure and HLA in healthy donors. The PCR was carried out with 60 Vbeta primers and 13 Jbeta primers. Repertoires were generated with immunoSEQ multiplex PCR, while TCRdb's copy carries only in-frame clones and drops some. The sample lists 180,000 or so clones, 76% occurring once. The TCR sequence derives from a female donor in good health and CMV-seronegative. The sequenced sample consisted of PBMCs. V and J are TRBV9 and TRBJ1-1, with no clear D. The CDR3 loop reads CASSVAQENTEAFF. The CDR3 DNA reads TGTGCCAGCAGCGTAGCTCAGGAGAACACTGAAGCTTTCTTT. The whole variable domain, remainder taken from reference TRBV9 and TRBJ1-1, is DSGVTQTPKHLITATGQRVTLRCSPRSGDLSVYWYQQSLDQGLQFLIQYYNGEERAKGNILERFSAQQFPDLHSELNLSSLELGDSALYFCASSVAQENTEAFFGQGTRLTVV.